This T cell receptor beta chain derives from a study of T-cell memory formation after mild COVID-19. About the study: TCR clustering was largely donor specific. Broader study findings: Shrinking CD4+ clones were chiefly CM and EM; CD8+ ones were chiefly EMRA. Contracting clones from day 15 to 85 showed balanced CD4/CD8; later expanders favored CD4+. Second-wave clones reaching peak frequency on day 37 lacked confirmed SARS-CoV-2 specificity.

Turning to this clonotype: Its antigen is undetermined.

In TCRdb, the 5' RACE reads were re-called with MiXCR into one record per CDR3 protein. The sample yields under 200,000 distinct CDR3 sequences, roughly 28% seen once. The clonotype comes from an adult woman who had mild COVID-19 (a few samples of this study predate the infection). Cell type and time point are not known. The sequenced sample was PBMCs or a T cell subset sorted from them (not recorded which).

CDR3 DNA sequence: TGTGCCAGCAGCTTAGGGGTACTTGAGCAGTTCTTC. Protein sequence: CASSLGVLEQFF. The J gene is TRBJ2-1, the V gene TRBV7-8; D not certain. The CDR3 loop spans 12 amino acids. Trimming stripped 1 base from V and 9 bases from J, with 7 bases between. Per germline, CDR1 SGHVS and CDR2 FQNEAQ.